The 22 T cell receptor beta chains reported below all come from one sample, sequenced in a study of blood T cells in healthy people across ages. It was with a sample-barcoded 5' primer and a J-beta primer mix that a second PCR of roughly 7 to 11 cycles was run. TCRdb processed the 5' RACE reads anew with MiXCR; each CDR3 protein has one entry. This table holds 1.5 million to 2 million distinct CDR3 sequences, around 35% found once. The sample taken for sequencing was blood. These TCRs come from a woman aged 25 to 39 in good health.

This clonotype showed up just a few times. The chain links TRBV12-3 or TRBV12-4 to TRBJ1-4; a possible D gene is TRBD1 (5 bases). The CDR3 consists of 13 residues. V was cut by 3 bases and J by 15 bases, with 17 bases left in between. The CDR3 bases are TGTGCCAGCAGTTTTGCGGGGACGGCTGCAATGTTTTTT. Translating it yields CASSFAGTAAMFF.

To note about this clonotype: A single base separates this from a much larger clone, so it may be a read error. This CDR3 is CASSSGPCSNQPQHF. The CDR3 nucleotides are TGTGCCAGCAGCTCCGGACCTTGTAGCAATCAGCCCCAGCATTTT. The rearrangement joins TRBV7-2 to TRBJ1-5; D unclear. The germline V gene encodes CDR1 SGHTA and CDR2 FQGNSA. The CDR3 is 15 residues long. Trimming removed 4 bases from V and 0 bases from J, with 10 bases in between. Full variable domain (missing parts from reference TRBV7-2 and TRBJ1-5): GAGVSQSPSNKVTEKGKDVELRCDPISGHTALYWYRQSLGQGLEFLIYFQGNSAPDKSGLPSDRFSAERTGGSVSTLTIQRTQQEDSAVYLCASSSGPCSNQPQHFGDGTRLSIL.

On this clonotype: Possible read error: a much larger clone is one base away. The chain combines TRBV9 with TRBJ2-1; 8 bases line up with TRBD2. Germline loops: CDR1 SGDLS, CDR2 YYNGEE. The junction had 14 bases not matched to a gene; V was cut back by 3 bases and J by 9 bases. This CDR3 has 16 residues. CDR3 DNA sequence: TGTGCCAGCAGCGCCATGACTAGCGAGGGGCGGGGTGAGCAGTTCTTC. Translated: CASSAMTSEGRGEQFF.

This chain connects TRBV24-1 to TRBJ2-7, with 9 bases aligning to TRBD1. Germline trimming cut 4 bases from V and 2 bases from J; bases unmatched to any gene: 5. CDR1 and CDR2 (germline): KGHDR, SFDVKD. This CDR3 comprises 15 residues. CDR3 DNA sequence: TGTGCCACCAGTGAAGGACAGGGGTCCGCCTACGAGCAGTACTTC. Translation gives CATSEGQGSAYEQYF.

The chain links TRBV4-1 to TRBJ2-7, with 8 bases aligning to TRBD2. The germline CDR1 and CDR2 sequences are MGHRA and YSYEKL. The CDR3 spans 17 residues. The junction had 15 bases not matched to a gene; V was cut back by 3 bases and J by 5 bases. CDR3 sequence reads: CASSQGLVRRDWDEQYF. The CDR3 region has the DNA TGCGCCAGCAGCCAGGGACTAGTCCGCCGGGATTGGGACGAGCAGTACTTC.

This clonotype has just a few counts. The chain links TRBV4-1 to TRBJ2-7, with D possibly being TRBD2 (5 bases). V shed 0 bases and J shed 6 bases, with 9 bases lying between them. Germline CDR1 reads MGHRA; CDR2 reads YSYEKL. This CDR3 has 13 residues. The CDR3 DNA reads as TGCGCCAGCAGCCAAGAGAGGGTGGGCGAGCAGTACTTC. Amino acid sequence: CASSQERVGEQYF.

The V gene is TRBV20-1, the J gene TRBJ2-3; 7 bases map to TRBD2. The germline gives CDR1 DFQATT, CDR2 SNEGSKA (reference sequence). Germline trimming cut 6 bases from V and 8 bases from J; bases unmatched to any gene: 14. The CDR3 extends over 14 amino acids. In DNA form, the CDR3 reads TGCAGTGCCAGCGCGGGGGACTTACCGAGTACGCAGTATTTT. Its protein product is CSASAGDLPSTQYF.

The chain carries TRBV6-5 and TRBJ2-1, with 9 bases lining up with TRBD2. The trim removed 0 bases at V and 7 bases at J, leaving 7 bases unmatched. This CDR3 is built from 16 residues. Germline V gene data show CDR1 as MNHEY and CDR2 as SVGAGI. The CDR3 nucleotides read TGTGCCAGCAGTTACTCGGCGGTAGCGGGAGTTAATGAGCAGTTCTTC. This sequence encodes CASSYSAVAGVNEQFF.

This clonotype was found a few times. Here the CDR3 DNA reads TGCAGTGCTATACCGGGACTAGCGTCCTACAATGAGCAGTTCTTC. It specifies CSAIPGLASYNEQFF. The rearrangement joins TRBV20-1 to TRBJ2-1; 10 bases map to TRBD2. CDR3 length equals 15 residues. V lost 4 bases and J lost 1; bases outside the gene matches: 4. The germline gives CDR1 DFQATT, CDR2 SNEGSKA (reference sequence).

This clonotype was counted a single time. This chain uses TRBV5-1 with TRBJ2-1; the D gene is possibly TRBD2 (7 bases). The length of the CDR3 is 16 residues. V lost 4 bases, J lost 5 bases, and 19 bases lay in between. CDR1 and CDR2 (germline): SGHRS, YFSETQ. Written as DNA, the CDR3 is TGCGCCAGCAGCCCTGGGGGGGGGCCGGTCAACAATGAGCAGTTCTTC. Protein product: CASSPGGGPVNNEQFF.

The V and J genes are TRBV2 and TRBJ2-2; D unresolved. The CDR3 spans 14 residues. Per germline, CDR1 SNHLY and CDR2 FYNNEI. Trimming left V 3 bases short and J 1 base short, with 6 bases between. The CDR3 DNA reads TGTGCCAGCAGTGAGTGGCTGAACACCGGGGAGCTGTTTTTT. This codes for CASSEWLNTGELFF.

In this sample, this clonotype turned up many times. This rearrangement joins TRBV20-1 to TRBJ1-2; unclear D gene. The CDR3 is 13 residues long. In germline, CDR1 is DFQATT, CDR2 SNEGSKA (reference sequence). Trimming shortened V by 5 bases and J by 5 bases, and 15 bases separated the two germline ends. In DNA form, the CDR3 reads TGCAGTGCTGGAAACCAGGACGGTTATGGCTACACCTTC. Amino acid sequence: CSAGNQDGYGYTF.

The rearrangement links TRBV29-1 to TRBJ2-5; 10 positions match TRBD2. Losses at the gene ends were 4 bases for V and 5 bases for J; bases not matched to a gene: 4. This CDR3 region has 13 residues. From germline, CDR1 is SQVTM and CDR2 ANQGSEA. Here the CDR3 reads CSVGTSGLETQYF. CDR3 sequence (DNA): TGCAGCGTTGGGACTAGCGGCTTGGAGACCCAGTACTTC.

This clonotype was detected only a few times. This sequence joins TRBV12-3 or TRBV12-4 and TRBJ2-1, with TRBD2 as a possible D gene (6 bases). Trimming shortened V by 8 bases and J by 2 bases, and 16 bases separated the two germline ends. The CDR3 runs to 15 residues. In DNA, the CDR3 is TGTGCCAGCTCACCCGGGACTGATCCCTACAATGAGCAGTTCTTC. Protein: CASSPGTDPYNEQFF.

The V gene is TRBV20-1, the J gene TRBJ2-2, with TRBD2 identical over 7 bases. J lost 5 bases, V lost 4 bases, and 7 bases had no gene match. The CDR3 extends over 14 amino acids. Germline V gene sequence: CDR1 DFQATT, CDR2 SNEGSKA (reference sequence). This CDR3 is CSAMHGGGTGELFF. CDR3 coding DNA: TGCAGTGCTATGCATGGGGGGGGAACCGGGGAGCTGTTTTTT.

Comments on this clonotype: Just one base apart from a much larger clone, this may be a read error. The CDR3 reads CSAKGHAGANVLTF. In DNA, the CDR3 is TGCAGCGCTAAGGGACACGCAGGGGCCAACGTCCTGACTTTC. The gene calls are TRBV29-1 and TRBJ2-6; D might be TRBD1 (6 bases). The germline gives CDR1 SQVTM, CDR2 ANQGSEA. Trimming cost V 7 bases and J 4 bases, with 14 bases left between them. The CDR3 has 14 residues.

The V call is TRBV4-1, the J call TRBJ1-2; tentatively, D is TRBD1 (5 bases). Trimming took 3 bases from V and 5 from J, leaving 22 bases between them. CDR3 size: 17 residues. Germline V CDR1 and CDR2: MGHRA, YSYEKL. The CDR3 is CASSHDPGPSANYGYTF. CDR3 nucleotides: TGCGCCAGCAGCCATGATCCGGGACCCTCGGCCAATTATGGCTACACCTTC.

Regarding this clonotype: Its ends do not fully match the called genes, so a read error is possible. This sequence joins TRBV7-9 and TRBJ1-5; unclear D gene. The CDR3 runs 14 residues. CDR1 and CDR2 from the germline V gene are SEHNR and FQNEAQ (reference sequence). The CDR3 coding sequence is TGTGCCAGCAGCTTAAGATTTAGGGATCAGCCCCGGCATTTT. This gives the protein CASSLRFRDQPRHF.

This clonotype was recorded a few times. The chain recombines TRBV4-1 with TRBJ2-7; 9 nucleotides agree with TRBD1. After removal of 4 bases from V and 4 bases from J, the junction contained 11 bases not matched to a gene. CDR1 and CDR2 (germline): MGHRA, YSYEKL. The CDR3 length is 16 residues. The CDR3 sequence is CASSPLPGTGLYEQYF. In DNA, the CDR3 is TGCGCCAGCAGCCCTCTCCCCGGGACAGGGTTGTACGAGCAGTACTTC.

This clonotype was counted many times. The CDR3 DNA follows: TGTGCCAGCAGCCTCGGGACTAGCGAGGTTTCCGAGCAGTACTTC. It specifies CASSLGTSEVSEQYF. The chain has TRBV5-6 and TRBJ2-7; 10 bases map to TRBD2. The germline V gene has CDR1 SGHDT and CDR2 YYEEEE. The trim removed 4 bases at V and 6 bases at J, leaving 10 bases unmatched. CDR3 length equals 15 residues.

This clonotype has more than one count but fewer than ten. This chain connects TRBV18 to TRBJ2-1; the match to TRBD1 covers 8 bases. Germline V gives CDR1 KGHSH, CDR2 LQKENI. This CDR3 comprises 14 residues. V dropped 4 bases and J dropped 9; count of bases not matched to a gene: 8. The DNA of the CDR3 is TGTGCCAGCTCACAGCAGGGGGCATTAGGTGAGCAGTTCTTC. It translates to CASSQQGALGEQFF. Variable domain in full (rest from reference TRBV18 and TRBJ2-1): NAGVMQNPRHLVRRRGQEARLRCSPMKGHSHVYWYRQLPEEGLKFMVYLQKENIIDESGMPKERFSAEFPKEGPSILRIQQVVRGDSAAYFCASSQQGALGEQFFGPGTRLTVL.

This clonotype was counted between two and nine times. The J gene is TRBJ1-5, the V gene TRBV6-1, with TRBD1 identical over 7 bases. Per the germline V gene, CDR1 is MNHNS and CDR2 is SASEGT. With V trimmed by 3 bases and J by 6 bases, 8 bases remained unmatched. The CDR3 length is 15 residues. CDR3 nucleotides: TGTGCCAGCAGTGAGACCCACAGGACAGGTCAGCCCCAGCATTTT. This gives the protein CASSETHRTGQPQHF.